Listed here are 9 T cell receptor beta chains from one sample, sequenced in a study of cytomegalovirus exposure and HLA in healthy donors (dated by TCRdb to about 2017). Library method: the immunoSEQ multiplex PCR assay. For the multiplex PCR, a mixture combining 60 forward primers for TCR Vbeta segments and 13 reverse primers for TCR Jbeta segments was used. TCRdb obtained this table from immuneACCESS and retained in-frame rearrangements with V and J assigned. These tables miss some clones; where compared with another copy, unresolved V genes account for less than half of the shortfall, and the remainder is unexplained. The sample data list fewer than 130,000 clones, and 70% to 80% of these were observed just once. Approximately 2.5% of the sample rests with the top ten. The specimen was PBMCs. These receptors originate from a man aged 50 or older in good health and CMV-seropositive.

This chain joins TRBV5-6 and TRBJ2-5, with D possibly matching TRBD1 (5 bases). Trimming stripped 7 bases from V and 1 base from J, with 11 bases between. Germline V gene data show CDR1 as SGHDT and CDR2 as YYEEEE. The CDR3 loop spans 13 amino acids. The CDR3: CASLKGLQETQYF. The DNA for the CDR3 is TGTGCCAGCTTAAAGGGGCTCCAAGAGACCCAGTACTTC.

The chain links TRBV4-1 to TRBJ1-1, with D unresolved. Trimming pared 4 bases from V and 2 bases from J, leaving 17 bases between. The germline V gene has CDR1 MGHRA and CDR2 YSYEKL. The CDR3 runs 16 residues. The DNA of the CDR3 is TGCGCCAGCAGCCCGCCGGTTAGTCTGTTAAACACTGAAGCTTTCTTT. Its translation: CASSPPVSLLNTEAFF.

The V gene is TRBV10-2, the J gene TRBJ1-1; TRBD1 agrees at 8 bases. The trim removed 8 bases at V and 5 bases at J, leaving 7 bases unmatched. Germline V gene lookup returns CDR1 WSHSY and CDR2 SAAADI. CDR3 length equals 13 residues. The CDR3 bases are TGCGCCAGCCAAATCAGGGGGCAGACTGAAGCTTTCTTT. Protein product: CASQIRGQTEAFF.

This chain's CDR3 is CAWIRGGSGNTIYF. In DNA form, the CDR3 reads TGTGCCTGGATACGAGGGGGCAGTGGAAACACCATATATTTT. The V call is TRBV30, the J call TRBJ1-3; 7 positions agree with TRBD1. With V trimmed by 4 bases and J by 3 bases, 6 bases remained unmatched. CDR1 and CDR2 from the germline V gene are GTSNPN and SVGIG (reference sequence). The CDR3 totals 14 residues.

This chain joins TRBV5-4 and TRBJ2-7, with 10 bases identical to TRBD2. There are 15 residues in the CDR3. CDR1 and CDR2 (germline): SGHNT, YYREEE (reference sequence). V shed 4 bases, J shed 7 bases, and the junction held 11 bases outside the gene matches. CDR3 in DNA: TGTGCCAGCAGCCCCGGGACTAGCGTCATCAGGGAGCAGTACTTC. It translates to CASSPGTSVIREQYF. The full variable domain, rest sourced from reference TRBV5-4 and TRBJ2-7, is ETGVTQSPTHLIKTRGQQVTLRCSSQSGHNTVSWYQQALGQGPQFIFQYYREEENGRGNFPPRFSGLQFPNYSSELNVNALELDDSALYLCASSPGTSVIREQYFGPGTRLTVT.

This rearrangement joins TRBV11-2 to TRBJ2-7; no clear D. CDR3 length: 15 residues. Trimming cost V 6 bases and J 3 bases, with 18 bases left between them. Germline lookup yields CDR1 SGHAT and CDR2 FQNNGV. The DNA of the CDR3 is TGTGCCAGCAGTTTCCACCCCAACTTGCACTACGAGCAGTACTTC. It yields the protein CASSFHPNLHYEQYF.

This clone was observed a few times. The chain employs TRBV6-1 and TRBJ1-1; the match to TRBD1 covers 10 bases. The CDR3 is 16 amino acids. Germline-derived CDR1 and CDR2 are MNHNS and SASEGT. Losses at the gene ends were 3 bases for V and 5 bases for J; bases not matched to a gene: 9. The DNA for the CDR3 is TGTGCCAGCAGTGACCCTAGGGACAGGGGCAAGACTGAAGCTTTCTTT. This sequence encodes CASSDPRDRGKTEAFF.

V is TRBV2 and J is TRBJ2-5; 7 positions match TRBD2. V shed 5 bases, J shed 0 bases, and the junction held 3 bases outside the gene matches. CDR3 length equals 14 residues. The V gene's germline CDR1 is SNHLY and CDR2 FYNNEI. This CDR3 reads CASSRGGDQETQYF. CDR3 coding DNA: TGTGCCAGCAGTCGGGGAGGGGACCAAGAGACCCAGTACTTC.

The chain uses TRBV7-2 and TRBJ2-7; 9 bases align to TRBD1. The CDR3 length is 15 residues. Germline CDR1 reads SGHTA; CDR2 reads FQGNSA. After removal of 2 bases from V and 3 bases from J, the junction contained 5 bases not matched to a gene. The CDR3: CASSLPGTGLYEQYF. Written as DNA, the CDR3 is TGTGCCAGCAGCTTACCCGGGACAGGGCTCTACGAGCAGTACTTC. Full variable domain (missing parts from reference TRBV7-2 and TRBJ2-7): GAGVSQSPSNKVTEKGKDVELRCDPISGHTALYWYRQSLGQGLEFLIYFQGNSAPDKSGLPSDRFSAERTGGSVSTLTIQRTQQEDSAVYLCASSLPGTGLYEQYFGPGTRLTVT.